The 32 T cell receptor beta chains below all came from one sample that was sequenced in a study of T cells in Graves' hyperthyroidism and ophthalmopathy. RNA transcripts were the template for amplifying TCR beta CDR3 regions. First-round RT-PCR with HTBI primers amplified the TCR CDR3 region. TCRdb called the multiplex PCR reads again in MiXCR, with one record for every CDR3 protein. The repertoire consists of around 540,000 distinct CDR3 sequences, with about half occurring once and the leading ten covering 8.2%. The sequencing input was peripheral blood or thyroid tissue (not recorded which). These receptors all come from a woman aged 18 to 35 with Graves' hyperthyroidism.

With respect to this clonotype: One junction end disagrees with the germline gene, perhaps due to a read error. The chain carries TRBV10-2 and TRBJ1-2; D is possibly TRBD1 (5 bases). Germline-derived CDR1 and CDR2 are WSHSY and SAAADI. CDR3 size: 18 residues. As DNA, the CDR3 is TGCGCCAGCAAGAGTTCATCCAGTTTGGGGCCCAAAGGCTATGCCTACACCTTC. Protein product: CASKSSSSLGPKGYAYTF.

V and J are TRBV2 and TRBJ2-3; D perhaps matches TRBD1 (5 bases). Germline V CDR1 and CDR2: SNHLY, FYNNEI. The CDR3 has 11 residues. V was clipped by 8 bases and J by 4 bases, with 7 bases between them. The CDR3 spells CASSQADTQYF. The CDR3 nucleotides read TGTGCCAGCTCACAGGCAGATACGCAGTATTTT.

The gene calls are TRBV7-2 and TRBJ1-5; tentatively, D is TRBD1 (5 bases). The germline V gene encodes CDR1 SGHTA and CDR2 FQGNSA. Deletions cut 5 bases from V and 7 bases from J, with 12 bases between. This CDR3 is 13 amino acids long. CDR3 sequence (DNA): TGTGCCAGCAGCCCAGGGAGCTACCAGCCCCAGCATTTT. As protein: CASSPGSYQPQHF.

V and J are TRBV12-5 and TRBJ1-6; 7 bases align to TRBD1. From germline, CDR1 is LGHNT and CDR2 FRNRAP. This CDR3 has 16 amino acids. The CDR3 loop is CASSPTGLGIYSPLHF. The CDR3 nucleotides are TGTGCCAGCAGTCCGACAGGGTTGGGAATTTATTCACCCCTCCACTTT.

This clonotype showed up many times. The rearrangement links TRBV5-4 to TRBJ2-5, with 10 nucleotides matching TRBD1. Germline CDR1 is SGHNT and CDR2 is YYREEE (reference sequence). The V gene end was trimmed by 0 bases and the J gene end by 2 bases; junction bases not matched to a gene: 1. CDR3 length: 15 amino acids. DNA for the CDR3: TGTGCCAGCAGCTTGGGGGACAGGGGTCAAGAGACCCAGTACTTC. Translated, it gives CASSLGDRGQETQYF.

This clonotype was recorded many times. CDR3 nucleotides: TGTGCCAGCAGTGACTCGTCTAGCGGGAGGCAGTACTTC. This sequence encodes CASSDSSSGRQYF. The V call is TRBV6-4, the J call TRBJ2-7; TRBD2 agrees at 10 bases. The V and J ends lost 0 bases and 9 bases, in that order; junction bases with no gene match: 2. Germline CDR1 reads MRHNA; CDR2 reads SNTAGT. There are 13 residues in the CDR3.

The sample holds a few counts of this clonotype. In DNA form, the CDR3 reads TGTGCCAGCAGAAGGCGGGAGAGGGTCTACGAGCAGTACTTC. The encoded protein is CASRRRERVYEQYF. This chain uses TRBV10-3 with TRBJ2-7; 7 positions agree with TRBD2. V lost 10 bases and J lost 3; bases outside the gene matches: 12. This CDR3 region has 14 residues. Germline V lookup: CDR1 ENHRY, CDR2 SYGVKD.

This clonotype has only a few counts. The CDR3 loop is CASSQEGGYTEAFF. The CDR3 region has the DNA TGTGCCAGCAGCCAAGAAGGGGGGTACACTGAAGCTTTCTTT. V usage is TRBV25-1 and J usage is TRBJ1-1, with a possible D match to TRBD1 (6 bases). V lost 6 bases to trimming and J lost 3 bases, with 14 bases between them. Germline assignment: CDR1 MGHDK and CDR2 SYGVNS. The CDR3 is 14 amino acids.

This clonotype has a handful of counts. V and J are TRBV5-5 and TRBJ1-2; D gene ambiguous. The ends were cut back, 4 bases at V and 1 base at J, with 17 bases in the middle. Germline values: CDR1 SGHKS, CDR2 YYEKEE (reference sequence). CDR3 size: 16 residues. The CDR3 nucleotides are TGTGCCAGCAGCGTATCGTCAATACCGCTTAACTATGGCTACACCTTC. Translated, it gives CASSVSSIPLNYGYTF.

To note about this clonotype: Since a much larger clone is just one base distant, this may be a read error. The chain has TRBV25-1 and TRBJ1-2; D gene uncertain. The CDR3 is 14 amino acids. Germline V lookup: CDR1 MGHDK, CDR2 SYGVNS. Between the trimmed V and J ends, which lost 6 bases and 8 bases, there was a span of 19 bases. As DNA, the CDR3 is TGTGCCAGCAGCGTACCCGGAGGGTCTAGGGGCTACACCTTC. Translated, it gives CASSVPGGSRGYTF.

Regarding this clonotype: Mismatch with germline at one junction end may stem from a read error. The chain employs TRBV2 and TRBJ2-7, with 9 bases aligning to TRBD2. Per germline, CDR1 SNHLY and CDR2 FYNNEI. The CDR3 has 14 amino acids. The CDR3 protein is CSSWGSGSVEVQYF. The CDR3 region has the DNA TGCAGCTCATGGGGTAGCGGGAGTGTCGAGGTGCAGTACTTC.

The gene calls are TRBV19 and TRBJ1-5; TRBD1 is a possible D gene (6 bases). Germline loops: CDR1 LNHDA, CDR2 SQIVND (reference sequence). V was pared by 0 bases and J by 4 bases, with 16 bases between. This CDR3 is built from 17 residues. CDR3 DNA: TGTGCCAGTAGTATAGATTCTACAGGGCGGATTAATCAGCCCCAGCATTTT. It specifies CASSIDSTGRINQPQHF. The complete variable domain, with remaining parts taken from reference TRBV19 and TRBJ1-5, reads DGGITQSPKYLFRKEGQNVTLSCEQNLNHDAMYWYRQDPGQGLRLIYYSQIVNDFQKGDIAEGYSVSREKKESFPLTVTSAQKNPTAFYLCASSIDSTGRINQPQHFGDGTRLSIL.

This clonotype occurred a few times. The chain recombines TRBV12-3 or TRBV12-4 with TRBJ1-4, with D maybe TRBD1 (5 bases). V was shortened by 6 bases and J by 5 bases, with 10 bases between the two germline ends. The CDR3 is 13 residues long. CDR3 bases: TGTGCCAGCAGGGGGACTTGGAATGAAAAACTGTTTTTT. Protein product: CASRGTWNEKLFF.

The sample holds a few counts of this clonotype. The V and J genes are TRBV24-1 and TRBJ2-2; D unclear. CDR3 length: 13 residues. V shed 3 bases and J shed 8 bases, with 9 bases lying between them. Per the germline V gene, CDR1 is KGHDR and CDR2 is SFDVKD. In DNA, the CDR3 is TGTGCCACCAGTGATGCTTCGGGTGGGGAGCTGTTTTTT. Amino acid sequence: CATSDASGGELFF.

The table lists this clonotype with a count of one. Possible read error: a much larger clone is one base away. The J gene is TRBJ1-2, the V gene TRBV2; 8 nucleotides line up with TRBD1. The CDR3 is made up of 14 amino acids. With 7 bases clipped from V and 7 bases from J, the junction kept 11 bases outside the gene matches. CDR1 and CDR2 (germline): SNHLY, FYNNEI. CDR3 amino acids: CASTEDRDRSGYTF. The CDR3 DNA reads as TGTGCCAGCACCGAGGACAGGGATAGGAGTGGCTACACCTTC. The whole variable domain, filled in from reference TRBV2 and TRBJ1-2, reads EPEVTQTPSHQVTQMGQEVILRCVPISNHLYFYWYRQILGQKVEFLVSFYNNEISEKSEIFDDQFSVERPDGSNFTLKIRSTKLEDSAMYFCASTEDRDRSGYTFGSGTRLTVV.

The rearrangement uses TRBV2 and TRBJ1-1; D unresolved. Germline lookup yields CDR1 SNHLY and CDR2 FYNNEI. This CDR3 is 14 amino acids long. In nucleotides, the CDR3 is TGTGCTACTAGCAGCTTAAGAGGGAACACTGAAGCTTTCTTT. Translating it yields CATSSLRGNTEAFF.

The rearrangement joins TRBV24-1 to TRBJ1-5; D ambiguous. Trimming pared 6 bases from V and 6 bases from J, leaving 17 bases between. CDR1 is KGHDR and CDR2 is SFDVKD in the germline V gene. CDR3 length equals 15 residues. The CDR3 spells CATSFYPRDTQPQHF. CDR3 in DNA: TGTGCCACCAGTTTTTATCCCCGAGACACTCAGCCCCAGCATTTT.

CDR3 amino acids: CSSEGLQQGPYGYTF. The CDR3 DNA reads TGCAGCAGTGAAGGCCTTCAACAGGGACCCTATGGCTACACCTTC. The rearrangement uses TRBV29-1 and TRBJ1-2; tentative D call: TRBD1 (6 bases). Germline-derived CDR1 and CDR2 are SQVTM and ANQGSEA. This CDR3 spans 15 amino acids. The germline V and J ends were trimmed by 8 bases and 4 bases, with 23 bases remaining between them.

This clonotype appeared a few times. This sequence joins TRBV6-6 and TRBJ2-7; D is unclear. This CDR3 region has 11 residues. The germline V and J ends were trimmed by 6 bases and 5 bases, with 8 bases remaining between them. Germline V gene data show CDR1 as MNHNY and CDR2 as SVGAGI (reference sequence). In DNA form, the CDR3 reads TGTGCCAGCAGCCCCCTTAACGAGCAGTACTTC. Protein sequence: CASSPLNEQYF.

This chain's CDR3 is CSASTIDRANTEAFF. CDR3 bases: TGCAGTGCTAGCACCATCGACAGGGCGAACACTGAAGCTTTCTTT. This chain joins TRBV20-1 and TRBJ1-1, with TRBD1 matching over 7 bases. Germline V CDR1 and CDR2: DFQATT, SNEGSKA (reference sequence). Germline trimming cut 3 bases from V and 1 base from J; bases unmatched to any gene: 8. The CDR3 covers 15 residues.

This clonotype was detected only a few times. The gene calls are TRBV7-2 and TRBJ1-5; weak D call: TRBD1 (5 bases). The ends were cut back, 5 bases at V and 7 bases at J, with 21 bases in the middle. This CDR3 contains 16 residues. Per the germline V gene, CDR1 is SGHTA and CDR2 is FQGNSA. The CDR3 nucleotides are TGTGCCAGCAGCCCCTCGGCAGGGAATTGGGAACAGCCCCAGCATTTT. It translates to CASSPSAGNWEQPQHF.

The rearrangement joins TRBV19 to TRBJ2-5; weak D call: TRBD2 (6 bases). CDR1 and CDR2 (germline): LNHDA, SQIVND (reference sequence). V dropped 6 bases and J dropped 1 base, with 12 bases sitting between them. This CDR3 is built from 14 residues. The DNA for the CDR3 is TGTGCCAGTAGATCAGCGGGCCGCCAAGAGACCCAGTACTTC. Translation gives CASRSAGRQETQYF.

CDR3 sequence reads: CSAFLDSSAFF. The CDR3 DNA is TGCAGTGCTTTCCTTGATTCGTCAGCTTTCTTT. The chain employs TRBV20-1 and TRBJ1-1, with D hard to call. Germline V gene lookup returns CDR1 DFQATT and CDR2 SNEGSKA (reference sequence). The CDR3 loop spans 11 amino acids. V was shortened by 5 bases and J by 10 bases, with 14 bases between the two germline ends.

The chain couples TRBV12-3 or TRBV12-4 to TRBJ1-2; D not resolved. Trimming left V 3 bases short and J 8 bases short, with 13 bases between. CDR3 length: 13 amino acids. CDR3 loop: CASSLEVKGGYTF. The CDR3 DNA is TGTGCCAGCAGTTTGGAGGTTAAGGGCGGCTACACCTTC.

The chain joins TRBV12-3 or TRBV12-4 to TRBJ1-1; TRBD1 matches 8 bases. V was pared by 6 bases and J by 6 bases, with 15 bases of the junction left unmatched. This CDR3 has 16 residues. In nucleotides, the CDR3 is TGTGCCAGCAGCCCCCGAAGGACAGGGATTCGGTCTGAAGCTTTCTTT. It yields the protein CASSPRRTGIRSEAFF.

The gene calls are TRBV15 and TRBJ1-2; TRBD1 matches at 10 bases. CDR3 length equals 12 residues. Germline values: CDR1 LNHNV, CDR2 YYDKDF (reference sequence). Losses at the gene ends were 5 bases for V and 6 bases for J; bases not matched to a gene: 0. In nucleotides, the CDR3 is TGTGCCACCAGCGGACAGGGGGATGGCTACACCTTC. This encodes CATSGQGDGYTF.

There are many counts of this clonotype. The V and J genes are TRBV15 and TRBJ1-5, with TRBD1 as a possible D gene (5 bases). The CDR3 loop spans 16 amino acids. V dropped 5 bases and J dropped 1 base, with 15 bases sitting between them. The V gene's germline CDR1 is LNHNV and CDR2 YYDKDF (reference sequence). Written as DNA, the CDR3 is TGTGCCACCAGCCCAAGGGGAGGGGCGAGCAATCAGCCCCAGCATTTT. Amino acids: CATSPRGGASNQPQHF.

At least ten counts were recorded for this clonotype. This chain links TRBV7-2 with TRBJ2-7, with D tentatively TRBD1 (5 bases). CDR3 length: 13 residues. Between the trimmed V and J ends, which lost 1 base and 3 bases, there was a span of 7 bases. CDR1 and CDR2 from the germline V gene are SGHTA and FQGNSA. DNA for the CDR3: TGTGCCAGCAGCTTAGGGGGCTTCTACGAGCAGTACTTC. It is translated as CASSLGGFYEQYF.

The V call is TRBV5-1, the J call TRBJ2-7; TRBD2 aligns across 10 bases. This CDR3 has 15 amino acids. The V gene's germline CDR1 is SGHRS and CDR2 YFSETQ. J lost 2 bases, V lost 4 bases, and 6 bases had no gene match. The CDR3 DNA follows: TGCGCCAGCAGCGCGCGGACTAGCGGAACCTACGAGCAGTACTTC. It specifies CASSARTSGTYEQYF.

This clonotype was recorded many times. CDR3 DNA: TGTGCCACCAGTGATTTGGGTAACAATCAGCCCCAGCATTTT. Encoded protein: CATSDLGNNQPQHF. The chain joins TRBV24-1 to TRBJ1-5; no clear D. Germline values: CDR1 KGHDR, CDR2 SFDVKD. Trimming cost V 0 bases and J 3 bases, with 5 bases left between them. The CDR3 length is 14 residues.

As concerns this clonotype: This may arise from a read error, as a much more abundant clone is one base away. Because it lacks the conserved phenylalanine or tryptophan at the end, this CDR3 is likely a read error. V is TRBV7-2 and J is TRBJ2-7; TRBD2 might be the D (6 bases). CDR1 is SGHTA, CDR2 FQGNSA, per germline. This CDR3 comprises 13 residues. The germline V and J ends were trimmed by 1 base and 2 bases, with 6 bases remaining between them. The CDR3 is CASSLGEAYEQYL. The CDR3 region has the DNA TGTGCCAGCAGCTTAGGGGAGGCCTACGAGCAGTACCTC.

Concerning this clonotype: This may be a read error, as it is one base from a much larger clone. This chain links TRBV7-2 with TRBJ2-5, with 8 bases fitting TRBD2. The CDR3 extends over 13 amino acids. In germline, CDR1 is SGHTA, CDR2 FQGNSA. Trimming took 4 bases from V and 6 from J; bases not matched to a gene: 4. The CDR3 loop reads CASSSPGGKTQYF. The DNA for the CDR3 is TGTGCCAGCAGCTCCCCGGGGGGGAAGACCCAGTACTTC.